The clone carrying this TCR beta chain has a count of ten or more. The data were taken from a study of early T cells in non-severe SARS-CoV-2 infection. Individual cDNA molecules were tagged with unique molecular identifiers. TCRdb reprocessed the 5' RACE reads via MiXCR and lists one record per CDR3 protein. The sample contains 50,000 to 60,000 distinct CDR3 sequences, 6% to 8.5% of which appear only once. Per germline, CDR1 MNHEY and CDR2 SMNVEV (reference sequence). The germline V and J ends were trimmed by 6 bases and 9 bases, with 21 bases remaining between them. The CDR3 has 16 amino acids. The sample comprised whole blood. This clonotype was sampled from an adult who was a healthcare worker with PCR-confirmed SARS-CoV-2 infection or an uninfected control (not recorded which). V usage is TRBV27 and J usage is TRBJ1-6; D unclear. The CDR3 loop reads CASSGLSGALGSPLHF. In nucleotides, the CDR3 is TGTGCCAGCAGCGGACTCTCAGGAGCCCTCGGTTCACCCCTCCACTTT.